This passage covers 8 T cell receptor beta chains from one sample sequenced in a study of T cell responses to AZD1222 COVID-19 vaccine. TCRdb keeps only in-frame clones here, not all; method: immunoSEQ multiplex PCR. The sample contains over 150,000 clones, about nine tenths of which appear only once. The material was peripheral blood, obtained on day 0 of AZD1222 vaccination. Receptors originate from an adult in good health.

The chain uses TRBV19 and TRBJ2-2; 8 bases are a match to TRBD2. V lost 10 bases, J lost 4 bases, and 14 bases stayed unmatched. Germline CDR1 LNHDA, CDR2 SQIVND (reference sequence). The CDR3 sequence is 16 residues long. This chain's CDR3 is CAIGRASGSGTGELFF. In DNA form, the CDR3 reads TGTGCCATAGGAAGGGCGAGCGGGAGTGGCACCGGGGAGCTGTTTTTT.

This sequence joins TRBV27 and TRBJ1-2; 8 bases are shared with TRBD1. The CDR3 sequence is 13 residues long. V was pared by 3 bases and J by 7 bases, with 4 bases of the junction left unmatched. Germline CDR1 MNHEY, CDR2 SMNVEV (reference sequence). In DNA form, the CDR3 reads TGTGCCAGCAGTTTCAGGGGGCATAGTGGCTACACCTTC. Amino acid sequence: CASSFRGHSGYTF.

This clone was seen only once. The chain is built from TRBV4-1 and TRBJ2-2, with D perhaps given as TRBD1 or TRBD2 (5 bases each). Germline lookup yields CDR1 MGHRA and CDR2 YSYEKL. Trimming removed 1 base from V and 0 bases from J, with 18 bases in between. This CDR3 region has 19 residues. The CDR3 DNA sequence: TGCGCCAGCAGCCAAGTAGAACTAGGGACGGACTCGAACACCGGGGAGCTGTTTTTT. This encodes CASSQVELGTDSNTGELFF.

In DNA form, the CDR3 reads TGTGCCAGCAGACCCGGACAGGGACGAGTAAAACTGTTTTTT. Translating it yields CASRPGQGRVKLFF. The V and J genes are TRBV6-5 and TRBJ1-4; 8 nucleotides agree with TRBD1. J lost 10 bases, V lost 6 bases, and 10 bases had no gene match. CDR1 and CDR2 (germline): MNHEY, SVGAGI. This CDR3 is 14 amino acids long.

This chain links TRBV10-3 with TRBJ1-5; D possibly corresponds to TRBD1 (5 bases). The CDR3 spans 20 residues. Per the germline V gene, CDR1 is ENHRY and CDR2 is SYGVKD. V lost 0 bases, J lost 2 bases, and 23 bases lay in between. The CDR3 spells CAISESRLRTLTRRNQPQHF. In DNA form, the CDR3 reads TGTGCCATCAGTGAGTCGAGACTCCGGACACTCACTAGGCGCAATCAGCCCCAGCATTTT.

The rearrangement joins TRBV6-5 to TRBJ2-5; 9 bases align to TRBD1. The CDR3 is 14 residues long. Germline values: CDR1 MNHEY, CDR2 SVGAGI. Germline trimming cut 0 bases from V and 5 bases from J; bases unmatched to any gene: 1. CDR3 sequence reads: CASSYSTGGETQYF. For the CDR3, the DNA is TGTGCCAGCAGTTACTCGACAGGGGGGGAGACCCAGTACTTC.

This clone was picked up a small number of times. The V gene is TRBV5-1, the J gene TRBJ2-2; 9 bases match TRBD1. Germline loops: CDR1 SGHRS, CDR2 YFSETQ. The CDR3 is 15 amino acids. V dropped 4 bases and J dropped 5; count of bases not matched to a gene: 6. The CDR3 spells CASSPGDRETGELFF. CDR3 nucleotides: TGCGCCAGCAGCCCGGGGGACAGGGAGACCGGGGAGCTGTTTTTT. Looking up the rest from reference TRBV5-1 and TRBJ2-2 gives the full variable domain: KAGVTQTPRYLIKTRGQQVTLSCSPISGHRSVSWYQQTPGQGLQFLFEYFSETQRNKGNFPGRFSGRQFSNSRSEMNVSTLELGDSALYLCASSPGDRETGELFFGEGSRLTVL.

The chain couples TRBV5-5 to TRBJ1-2; unclear D gene. Germline assignment: CDR1 SGHKS and CDR2 YYEKEE (reference sequence). This CDR3 is 14 amino acids long. The germline V and J ends were trimmed by 2 bases and 5 bases, with 13 bases remaining between them. The CDR3 DNA follows: TGTGCCAGCAGCTTCAGTGCCCAGCCTTATGGCTACACCTTC. Translated, it gives CASSFSAQPYGYTF.